This passage covers 20 T cell receptor beta chains from one sample sequenced in a study of blood T cell repertoires in COVID-19 (dated by TCRdb to about 2020). The library came from the immunoSEQ multiplex PCR assay. What TCRdb holds here is the immuneACCESS table cut down to in-frame rearrangements. Part of the clones is not present; checked against another copy, under half of the missing clones reflect an unresolved V gene, and the others are unexplained. Within this sample are about 110,000 clones, with less than 75% of them counted one time only. The ten largest make up more than 1.5% of the sample. Sequencing used peripheral blood. These receptors came from a woman aged 40 to 50 with acute or convalescent COVID-19.

The rearrangement links TRBV7-2 to TRBJ2-1; 8 positions match TRBD2. Germline V gene data show CDR1 as SGHTA and CDR2 as FQGNSA. J lost 4 bases, V lost 1 base, and 6 bases had no gene match. The CDR3 has 16 residues. The CDR3 DNA reads as TGTGCCAGCAGCTTAGGCGGGGGGTCTGTTTACAATGAGCAGTTCTTC. This translates into CASSLGGGSVYNEQFF. Complete variable domain (other parts from reference TRBV7-2 and TRBJ2-1): GAGVSQSPSNKVTEKGKDVELRCDPISGHTALYWYRQSLGQGLEFLIYFQGNSAPDKSGLPSDRFSAERTGGSVSTLTIQRTQQEDSAVYLCASSLGGGSVYNEQFFGPGTRLTVL.

The V gene is TRBV6-2 or TRBV6-3, the J gene TRBJ2-3, with 11 bases lining up with TRBD1. The V gene's germline CDR1 is MNHEY and CDR2 SVGEGT. The CDR3 contains 14 residues. J lost 8 bases, V lost 5 bases, and 6 bases had no gene match. Written as DNA, the CDR3 is TGTGCCAGCAGTCACGGGACAGGGGGAGGTACGCAGTATTTT. Translation gives CASSHGTGGGTQYF.

The rearrangement joins TRBV28 to TRBJ2-7; 7 nucleotides agree with TRBD1. Trimming cost V 2 bases and J 2 bases; bases outside gene matches: 15. This CDR3 contains 18 residues. Germline V gene data show CDR1 as MDHEN and CDR2 as SYDVKM. The CDR3 reads CASSLLLRTGQLTYEQYF. The CDR3 DNA reads as TGTGCCAGCAGTTTACTCTTACGTACGGGACAGCTCACCTACGAGCAGTACTTC.

The gene calls are TRBV28 and TRBJ2-2; 7 bases agree with TRBD1. V dropped 3 bases and J dropped 4; count of bases not matched to a gene: 11. The CDR3 has 17 amino acids. Germline-derived CDR1 and CDR2 are MDHEN and SYDVKM. CDR3 residues: CASSFPTGQIFTGELFF. The CDR3 DNA follows: TGTGCCAGCAGTTTCCCTACGGGACAGATATTCACCGGGGAGCTGTTTTTT.

This sequence joins TRBV5-6 and TRBJ2-2; tentative D call: TRBD1 (5 bases). The germline V gene encodes CDR1 SGHDT and CDR2 YYEEEE. The ends were cut back, 3 bases at V and 4 bases at J, with 10 bases in the middle. The CDR3 runs 14 residues. CDR3 residues: CASSSGYITGELFF. CDR3 nucleotide sequence: TGTGCCAGCAGCTCAGGGTATATCACCGGGGAGCTGTTTTTT.

The rearrangement joins TRBV19 to TRBJ2-1, with 7 bases fitting TRBD1. The CDR3 is 14 amino acids. From germline, CDR1 is LNHDA and CDR2 SQIVND (reference sequence). J gave up 4 bases and V 3 bases, and 3 bases lay outside the gene matches. The CDR3 nucleotides read TGTGCCAGTAGTATGACAGGGTTTTACAATGAGCAGTTCTTC. Its translation: CASSMTGFYNEQFF.

The rearrangement uses TRBV5-6 and TRBJ1-1, with 7 bases aligning to TRBD1. The germline CDR1 and CDR2 sequences are SGHDT and YYEEEE. The V gene end was trimmed by 5 bases and the J gene end by 3 bases; junction bases not matched to a gene: 1. The CDR3 runs to 12 residues. The DNA for the CDR3 is TGTGCCAGCAGGACAGGGTACACTGAAGCTTTCTTT. As protein: CASRTGYTEAFF. Variable domain in full (rest from reference TRBV5-6 and TRBJ1-1): DAGVTQSPTHLIKTRGQQVTLRCSPKSGHDTVSWYQQALGQGPQFIFQYYEEEERQRGNFPDRFSGHQFPNYSSELNVNALLLGDSALYLCASRTGYTEAFFGQGTRLTVV.

This clone was picked up one time. The CDR3 reads CASSRTGVTDTQYF. CDR3 nucleotide sequence: TGTGCCAGCAGCCGGACAGGGGTCACAGATACGCAGTATTTT. The chain combines TRBV14 with TRBJ2-3, with TRBD1 matching over 9 bases. The germline gives CDR1 SGHDN, CDR2 FVKESK. After removal of 4 bases from V and 2 bases from J, the junction contained 1 base not matched to a gene. The CDR3 is 14 residues long.

The rearrangement joins TRBV7-9 to TRBJ1-2; TRBD1 is a possible D gene (6 bases). From germline, CDR1 is SEHNR and CDR2 FQNEAQ (reference sequence). V gave up 4 bases and J gave up 8 bases, with 20 bases separating them. The CDR3 length is 15 residues. For the CDR3, the DNA is TGTGCCAGCAGCTCGACAGGTTTAGGGGGAGTCGGCTACACCTTC. This codes for CASSSTGLGGVGYTF. Full variable domain (remainder filled in from reference TRBV7-9 and TRBJ1-2): DTGVSQNPRHKITKRGQNVTFRCDPISEHNRLYWYRQTLGQGPEFLTYFQNEAQLEKSRLLSDRFSAERPKGSFSTLEIQRTEQGDSAMYLCASSSTGLGGVGYTFGSGTRLTVV.

V is TRBV18 and J is TRBJ2-5; TRBD1 aligns across 8 bases. There are 16 residues in the CDR3. Germline trimming cut 0 bases from V and 3 bases from J; bases unmatched to any gene: 6. The V gene's germline CDR1 is KGHSH and CDR2 LQKENI. The CDR3 DNA sequence: TGTGCCAGCTCACCACCTTGGACAGGGTTGGAAGAGACCCAGTACTTC. Its translation is CASSPPWTGLEETQYF.

This clone showed up just a few times. This chain joins TRBV5-1 and TRBJ2-5, with a weak D call TRBD2 (6 bases). The CDR3 has 15 residues. V lost 5 bases and J 0 bases, leaving 14 bases between the germline ends. CDR1 and CDR2 (germline): SGHRS, YFSETQ. DNA of the CDR3: TGCGCCAGCAGTGGGGCAGGGAGGCACCAAGAGACCCAGTACTTC. Its translation is CASSGAGRHQETQYF.

The genes are TRBV12-3 or TRBV12-4 and TRBJ1-5; D remains unclear. Trimming left V 5 bases short and J 7 bases short, with 9 bases between. The CDR3 is 12 residues long. The CDR3 DNA reads as TGTGCCAGCAGTCCGGCGGGGCAGCCCCAGCATTTT. Translating it yields CASSPAGQPQHF.

This chain connects TRBV6-5 to TRBJ2-3; TRBD2 might be the D (7 bases). The CDR3 runs 14 residues. The V gene's germline CDR1 is MNHEY and CDR2 SVGAGI. The ends were cut back, 2 bases at V and 6 bases at J, with 12 bases in the middle. Here the CDR3 DNA reads TGTGCCAGCAGTTACAATGCGGGGGCGGATACGCAGTATTTT. Translation: CASSYNAGADTQYF.

This chain uses TRBV2 with TRBJ2-3; D gene uncertain. CDR3 length: 13 residues. Germline CDR1 reads SNHLY; CDR2 reads FYNNEI. The ends were cut back, 5 bases at V and 6 bases at J, with 12 bases in the middle. CDR3 protein: CASSQASSDTQYF. DNA of the CDR3: TGTGCCAGCAGTCAGGCGTCCTCGGATACGCAGTATTTT.

As DNA, the CDR3 is TGTGCCTGGAGTGTAGGGGGTGGTGGACAAGAGACCCAGTACTTC. This translates into CAWSVGGGGQETQYF. This chain joins TRBV30 and TRBJ2-5, with a possible D match to TRBD1 (6 bases). The germline CDR1 and CDR2 sequences are GTSNPN and SVGIG (reference sequence). This CDR3 comprises 15 residues. V lost 0 bases, J lost 2 bases, and 13 bases lay in between. The variable domain in full, with the rest retrieved from reference TRBV30 and TRBJ2-5, is SQTIHQWPATLVQPVGSPLSLECTVEGTSNPNLYWYRQAAGRGLQLLFYSVGIGQISSEVPQNLSASRPQDRQFILSSKKLLLSDSGFYLCAWSVGGGGQETQYFGPGTRLLVL.

This clone appeared a single time. The chain has TRBV4-1 and TRBJ2-7, with 8 bases fitting TRBD2. CDR1 MGHRA and CDR2 YSYEKL come from the germline V gene. This CDR3 has 15 amino acids. Trimming took 1 base from V and 3 from J; bases not matched to a gene: 5. The CDR3 bases are TGCGCCAGCAGCCAAGGTAGTAGCGGGGACTACGAGCAGTACTTC. Its protein is CASSQGSSGDYEQYF.

The gene calls are TRBV6-4 and TRBJ2-5; tentatively, D is TRBD2 (5 bases). Per germline, CDR1 MRHNA and CDR2 SNTAGT. V was clipped by 4 bases and J by 1 base, with 13 bases between them. CDR3 length: 15 amino acids. The CDR3 region is CASSVQSGTQETQYF. As DNA, the CDR3 is TGTGCCAGCAGTGTACAAAGCGGAACCCAAGAGACCCAGTACTTC.

The chain combines TRBV28 with TRBJ1-2; 8 bases map to TRBD1. V shed 1 base, J shed 4 bases, and the junction held 5 bases outside the gene matches. CDR1 and CDR2 from the germline V gene are MDHEN and SYDVKM. The CDR3 consists of 15 residues. The CDR3 DNA is TGTGCCAGCAGTTTATTGGCAGGGGGCAGCTATGGCTACACCTTC. Protein: CASSLLAGGSYGYTF.

J is TRBJ1-2 and V is TRBV5-6, with D possibly being TRBD1 (6 bases). V gave up 4 bases and J gave up 6 bases, with 22 bases separating them. The germline gives CDR1 SGHDT, CDR2 YYEEEE. This CDR3 is built from 16 residues. CDR3 DNA sequence: TGTGCCAGCAGCCCGACTCCGACAGGAACCTGGGATGGCTACACCTTC. This gives the protein CASSPTPTGTWDGYTF.

The gene calls are TRBV4-1 and TRBJ2-3; TRBD2 aligns across 12 bases. Trimming cost V 0 bases and J 4 bases; bases outside gene matches: 2. Germline V gene lookup returns CDR1 MGHRA and CDR2 YSYEKL. The CDR3 has 16 amino acids. The CDR3: CASSQDSSGGADTQYF. In DNA form, the CDR3 reads TGCGCCAGCAGCCAAGATTCTAGCGGGGGGGCAGATACGCAGTATTTT.